The next 10 T cell receptor beta chains were all read from a single sample in a study of control samples from healthy donors and cancer patients (dated by TCRdb to the early 2020s). Libraries were made using the immunoSEQ multiplex PCR assay. Drawn from immuneACCESS, this table holds only the in-frame rearrangements with V and J called that TCRdb kept. Clones are partly lost; checked studies trace under half to an unresolved V gene and leave the rest unexplained. In all, the sample holds 150,000 to 200,000 clones, and about 91% of those were seen once. The top ten constitute roughly 2% of the sample. Sequenced sample: blood. The receptors here all came from a woman aged 40 to 55 in good health.

The chain links TRBV18 to TRBJ1-2; D not certain. This CDR3 contains 14 residues. CDR1 is KGHSH, CDR2 LQKENI, per germline. V was trimmed by 3 bases and J by 0 bases, leaving 8 bases between them. The CDR3 loop is CASSPTGTNYGYTF. CDR3 DNA sequence: TGTGCCAGCTCACCGACGGGCACTAACTATGGCTACACCTTC.

This rearrangement joins TRBV6-6 to TRBJ1-1; the match to TRBD1 covers 7 bases. Looked up from germline, CDR1 is MNHNY and CDR2 is SVGAGI (reference sequence). The CDR3 is 12 residues long. Trimming at V came to 4 bases and at J to 10 bases, leaving 6 bases not matched to a gene. CDR3 in amino acids: CASSSTGMGAFF. The DNA for the CDR3 is TGTGCCAGCAGTTCGACAGGGATGGGAGCTTTCTTT.

The chain is built from TRBV13 and TRBJ2-3, with TRBD2 matching 12 bases. This CDR3 comprises 13 residues. V shed 0 bases, J shed 13 bases, and the junction held 2 bases outside the gene matches. Germline lookup yields CDR1 PRHDT and CDR2 FYEKMQ (reference sequence). CDR3 protein: CASSLGRLAGEYF. CDR3 sequence (DNA): TGTGCCAGCAGCTTAGGACGACTAGCGGGGGAGTATTTT.

This clone was recorded only once. V usage is TRBV5-1 and J usage is TRBJ2-2, with 7 positions matching TRBD1. This CDR3 has 14 amino acids. The V segment lost 6 bases and the J segment 3 bases; nucleotides outside the gene matches: 5. The germline V gene has CDR1 SGHRS and CDR2 YFSETQ. The CDR3 spells CASTPGGYTGELFF. The CDR3 DNA is TGCGCCAGCACGCCAGGGGGTTACACCGGGGAGCTGTTTTTT.

The chain combines TRBV5-1 with TRBJ2-1; 7 nucleotides match TRBD2. The V segment lost 6 bases and the J segment 9 bases; nucleotides outside the gene matches: 6. There are 12 residues in the CDR3. Per the germline V gene, CDR1 is SGHRS and CDR2 is YFSETQ. The CDR3 sequence: CASTLGGGEQFF. Here the CDR3 DNA reads TGCGCCAGCACCCTTGGCGGGGGTGAGCAGTTCTTC.

V gene TRBV18 combines with J gene TRBJ1-2; 7 nucleotides line up with TRBD1. The germline V gene has CDR1 KGHSH and CDR2 LQKENI. J gave up 8 bases and V 6 bases, and 9 bases lay outside the gene matches. This CDR3 region has 13 residues. CDR3 DNA sequence: TGTGCCAGCTCGAGGGGGCAGGAGGACGGCTACACCTTC. Protein product: CASSRGQEDGYTF. Full variable domain (outside the CDR3, taken from reference TRBV18 and TRBJ1-2): NAGVMQNPRHLVRRRGQEARLRCSPMKGHSHVYWYRQLPEEGLKFMVYLQKENIIDESGMPKERFSAEFPKEGPSILRIQQVVRGDSAAYFCASSRGQEDGYTFGSGTRLTVV.

The V and J genes are TRBV5-1 and TRBJ2-5; D is undetermined. The V and J ends lost 0 bases and 1 base respectively, with 7 bases between them. The CDR3 is made up of 14 amino acids. Germline CDR1 reads SGHRS; CDR2 reads YFSETQ. The CDR3 DNA reads TGCGCCAGCAGCTTGGGAGGTTCCCAAGAGACCCAGTACTTC. It codes for CASSLGGSQETQYF. Supplemented by reference TRBV5-1 and TRBJ2-5, the full variable domain reads KAGVTQTPRYLIKTRGQQVTLSCSPISGHRSVSWYQQTPGQGLQFLFEYFSETQRNKGNFPGRFSGRQFSNSRSEMNVSTLELGDSALYLCASSLGGSQETQYFGPGTRLLVL.

The V and J genes are TRBV28 and TRBJ1-1; D gene unclear. CDR3 size: 16 residues. Germline-derived CDR1 and CDR2 are MDHEN and SYDVKM. V was clipped by 2 bases and J by 1 base, with 14 bases between them. CDR3 protein: CASSLGAGGGNTEAFF. The CDR3 DNA follows: TGTGCCAGCAGTTTAGGAGCAGGAGGTGGGAACACTGAAGCTTTCTTT.

The V and J genes are TRBV14 and TRBJ1-2, with D unclear. CDR3 length: 15 amino acids. V shed 5 bases and J shed 2 bases, with 15 bases lying between them. Germline V lookup: CDR1 SGHDN, CDR2 FVKESK. The CDR3 reads CASSTELGRNYGYTF. The DNA of the CDR3 is TGTGCCAGCAGCACCGAGCTCGGGCGGAACTATGGCTACACCTTC.

The chain combines TRBV4-1 with TRBJ2-7; D assignment may be TRBD1 or TRBD2 (5 bases each). Trimming took off 1 base at V and 3 bases at J, with 13 bases between the two ends. The CDR3 is 15 residues long. Germline CDR1 is MGHRA and CDR2 is YSYEKL. The CDR3 reads CASSQAPGRVYEQYF. The CDR3 DNA reads TGCGCCAGCAGCCAAGCCCCAGGGAGAGTCTACGAGCAGTACTTC.